A single T cell receptor (beta chain) is shown here with its context. In the original processing: It was from reference gene primer amplification that nucleated cell counts were estimated. Clones were sequenced by immunoSEQ multiplex PCR, and TCRdb holds only the in-frame ones, with some missing. V, J and clone size are those of that table, while D and trimming were read from the DNA. The table lists about 93,000 clones, more than 70% of them singletons. The source of the sample is a study of blood T cell repertoires in COVID-19. Study-wide background: Donors in the United States, Italy and Spain gave samples during acute or convalescent COVID-19. T cells, B-cell-depleted T cells, or PBMCs provided the cDNA or gDNA that served as material.

Germline CDR1 is MNHEY and CDR2 is SVGAGI. There are 13 residues in the CDR3. Unmatched junction bases numbered 2, after V lost 6 bases and J lost 4 bases. Material for sequencing was peripheral blood. This chain connects TRBV6-5 to TRBJ1-4, with 7 bases aligning to TRBD1. The TCR was taken from a man aged 45-65 years with acute or convalescent COVID-19. The CDR3 region has the DNA TGTGCCAGCAGCGGGGACAGTAATGAAAAACTGTTTTTT. Its translation is CASSGDSNEKLFF.